Listed here are 21 T cell receptor beta chains from one sample, sequenced in a study of early T cells in non-severe SARS-CoV-2 infection. TCRdb ran MiXCR on the 5' RACE reads and lists one entry per CDR3 protein. The table lists over 60,000 distinct CDR3 sequences, about a tenth of them singletons. The material was whole blood, obtained at baseline. The receptors derive from an adult who was a healthcare worker with PCR-confirmed SARS-CoV-2 infection or an uninfected control (not recorded which).

The genes are TRBV3-1 and TRBJ2-3; possible D gene TRBD1, 5 bases. The CDR3 is 14 residues long. Germline loops: CDR1 LGHDT, CDR2 YNNKEL (reference sequence). Trimming took off 2 bases at V and 4 bases at J, with 10 bases between the two ends. The chain's CDR3 is CASSQFRVADTQYF. The DNA for the CDR3 is TGTGCCAGCAGCCAATTCAGGGTGGCAGATACGCAGTATTTT.

Remarks on this clonotype: One end of the junction varies from germline; a read error may be responsible. The rearrangement joins TRBV2 to TRBJ2-7, with D tentatively TRBD2 (6 bases). The CDR3 has 14 residues. Germline assignment: CDR1 SNHLY and CDR2 FYNNEI. This chain's CDR3 is CASSDRDFSHEQYF. The CDR3, as DNA: TGTGCCAGCAGTGATAGGGACTTCTCCCACGAGCAGTACTTC.

V gene TRBV20-1 combines with J gene TRBJ1-2, with D maybe TRBD1 (6 bases). V was trimmed by 1 base and J by 0 bases, leaving 12 bases between them. CDR3 size: 15 residues. Germline CDR1 reads DFQATT; CDR2 reads SNEGSKA (reference sequence). CDR3 in amino acids: CSARVIGGSNYGYTF. The CDR3 DNA reads TGCAGTGCTAGAGTTATAGGGGGTTCTAACTATGGCTACACCTTC.

This clonotype was seen more than once but under ten times. This chain connects TRBV6-2 or TRBV6-3 to TRBJ2-1; TRBD2 matches at 8 bases. The CDR3 spans 14 residues. Germline-derived CDR1 and CDR2 are MNHEY and SVGEGT. The V gene end was trimmed by 3 bases and the J gene end by 4 bases; junction bases not matched to a gene: 2. CDR3 bases: TGTGCCAGCAGTTATGGCGGGGGGTACAATGAGCAGTTCTTC. This gives the protein CASSYGGGYNEQFF.

The chain is built from TRBV4-1 and TRBJ2-7; TRBD1 aligns across 7 bases. Germline V gene sequence: CDR1 MGHRA, CDR2 YSYEKL. With V trimmed by 3 bases and J by 2 bases, 7 bases remained unmatched. The CDR3 is 15 amino acids. The CDR3 reads CASSQAGGQTYEQYF. CDR3 bases: TGCGCCAGCAGCCAGGCAGGGGGACAAACCTACGAGCAGTACTTC.

In nucleotides, the CDR3 is TGCGCCAGCAGCTTGGGAGAACTCAATTCACCCCTCCACTTT. Amino acids: CASSLGELNSPLHF. The genes are TRBV5-1 and TRBJ1-6; no definite D call. Per the germline V gene, CDR1 is SGHRS and CDR2 is YFSETQ. The length of the CDR3 is 14 residues. Trimming took off 0 bases at V and 7 bases at J, with 8 bases between the two ends.

This clonotype was picked up a small number of times. This chain links TRBV12-3 or TRBV12-4 with TRBJ1-1; D might be TRBD1 (6 bases). There are 13 residues in the CDR3. Trimming cost V 8 bases and J 1 base, with 11 bases left between them. CDR3 coding DNA: TGTGCCAGCGGGCAGGGGACGAACACTGAAGCTTTCTTT. This codes for CASGQGTNTEAFF.

This clonotype was detected only a few times. The chain recombines TRBV2 with TRBJ1-6; D not certain. The V end was cut by 6 bases, the J end by 3 bases, with 12 bases between. Germline CDR1 reads SNHLY; CDR2 reads FYNNEI. The CDR3 is made up of 15 amino acids. Written as DNA, the CDR3 is TGTGCCAGCAGGGGAGGGATCGTCTATAATTCACCCCTCCACTTT. Its translation: CASRGGIVYNSPLHF.

The chain couples TRBV10-3 to TRBJ1-2, with a possible D match to TRBD1 (5 bases). This CDR3 is built from 14 residues. Germline CDR1 ENHRY, CDR2 SYGVKD. Trimming pared 0 bases from V and 4 bases from J, leaving 9 bases between. The CDR3 spells CAISESAGSYGYTF. CDR3 nucleotides: TGTGCCATCAGTGAGTCGGCAGGGAGCTATGGCTACACCTTC.

The chain employs TRBV7-2 and TRBJ2-3; 8 nucleotides line up with TRBD2. The trim removed 4 bases at V and 3 bases at J, leaving 9 bases unmatched. The CDR3 is 16 residues long. Per germline, CDR1 SGHTA and CDR2 FQGNSA. The CDR3 DNA reads as TGTGCCAGCAGCTACAGTGGGCGGGGGGATACAGATACGCAGTATTTT. Translating it yields CASSYSGRGDTDTQYF.

This clonotype was counted at least ten times. The chain carries TRBV12-3 or TRBV12-4 and TRBJ1-4, with 7 bases aligning to TRBD1. V lost 5 bases and J lost 5; bases outside the gene matches: 8. CDR3 size: 15 residues. DNA for the CDR3: TGTGCCAGCAGTCAAAACAGGGGCTCAAATGAAAAACTGTTTTTT. This codes for CASSQNRGSNEKLFF.

This clonotype was counted between two and nine times. This chain links TRBV7-2 with TRBJ1-4, with D uncertain. This CDR3 is 13 amino acids long. Per the germline V gene, CDR1 is SGHTA and CDR2 is FQGNSA. Trimming removed 5 bases at V and 8 bases at J, with 12 bases between. CDR3 residues: CASSTGSQEKLFF. The CDR3 bases are TGTGCCAGCAGCACGGGTTCTCAAGAAAAACTGTTTTTT. Full variable domain (missing parts from reference TRBV7-2 and TRBJ1-4): GAGVSQSPSNKVTEKGKDVELRCDPISGHTALYWYRQSLGQGLEFLIYFQGNSAPDKSGLPSDRFSAERTGGSVSTLTIQRTQQEDSAVYLCASSTGSQEKLFFGSGTQLSVL.

The J gene is TRBJ2-3, the V gene TRBV7-9; 7 bases map to TRBD2. The V gene's germline CDR1 is SEHNR and CDR2 FQNEAQ (reference sequence). With V trimmed by 8 bases and J by 3 bases, 8 bases remained unmatched. The CDR3 is made up of 14 amino acids. The CDR3 reads CASGGERSTDTQYF. The CDR3 DNA is TGTGCCAGCGGGGGGGAAAGGAGTACAGATACGCAGTATTTT.

This chain uses TRBV30 with TRBJ1-2; 7 positions agree with TRBD1. Germline CDR1 and CDR2: GTSNPN and SVGIG (reference sequence). This CDR3 spans 15 amino acids. V lost 0 bases, J lost 2 bases, and 6 bases stayed unmatched. The CDR3 region has the DNA TGTGCCTGGAGTGTAATGCAGGGGGTAAACTATGGCTACACCTTC. Translation: CAWSVMQGVNYGYTF.

The chain recombines TRBV7-2 with TRBJ1-1, with 9 bases lining up with TRBD1. This CDR3 contains 16 residues. CDR1 and CDR2 from the germline V gene are SGHTA and FQGNSA. V dropped 6 bases and J dropped 1; count of bases not matched to a gene: 9. In nucleotides, the CDR3 is TGTGCCAGCAGTCGACAGGGGGGCCAGGGGAACACTGAAGCTTTCTTT. It yields the protein CASSRQGGQGNTEAFF.

Only a few counts were recorded for this clonotype. The rearrangement joins TRBV30 to TRBJ2-7; 10 bases are shared with TRBD1. Germline V gene lookup returns CDR1 GTSNPN and CDR2 SVGIG (reference sequence). V was clipped by 6 bases and J by 3 bases; unmatched bases: 5. This CDR3 is built from 13 residues. CDR3 loop: CACAGTGDYEQYF. DNA of the CDR3: TGTGCCTGTGCCGGGACAGGGGACTACGAGCAGTACTTC.

This clonotype was recorded a few times. This chain uses TRBV29-1 with TRBJ2-3; the match to TRBD2 covers 7 bases. Germline CDR1 SQVTM, CDR2 ANQGSEA. CDR3 size: 14 residues. The DNA for the CDR3 is TGCGGCTTAGGGGACTACGCAAACACAGATACGCAGTATTTT. This encodes CGLGDYANTDTQYF.

This clonotype was picked up many times. The V and J genes are TRBV5-1 and TRBJ2-1, with 9 bases identical to TRBD1. Germline V CDR1 and CDR2: SGHRS, YFSETQ. V lost 3 bases, J lost 8 bases, and 6 bases stayed unmatched. This CDR3 has 14 residues. CDR3 residues: CASSSGQGIDEQFF. CDR3 DNA sequence: TGCGCCAGCAGCTCAGGACAGGGGATCGATGAGCAGTTCTTC.

This clonotype has more than one count but fewer than ten. V is TRBV18 and J is TRBJ1-5, with no clear D. V was cut by 4 bases and J by 0 bases, with 13 bases left in between. Germline V gives CDR1 KGHSH, CDR2 LQKENI. The length of the CDR3 is 16 residues. The CDR3 region is CASSRLHLSSNQPQHF. As DNA, the CDR3 is TGTGCCAGCTCACGACTACATTTAAGTAGCAATCAGCCCCAGCATTTT.

The chain carries TRBV11-2 and TRBJ2-6; 10 nucleotides align to TRBD2. CDR1 is SGHAT, CDR2 FQNNGV, per germline. V lost 3 bases and J lost 0; bases outside the gene matches: 5. This CDR3 is built from 18 residues. The DNA for the CDR3 is TGTGCCAGCAGCTTCCAAGCGGGGGGGTCCTCTGGGGCCAACGTCCTGACTTTC. As protein: CASSFQAGGSSGANVLTF.

This clonotype was seen a few times. The V gene is TRBV30, the J gene TRBJ2-7; D is possibly TRBD1 or TRBD2 (5 bases each). This CDR3 region has 13 residues. Germline V CDR1 and CDR2: GTSNPN, SVGIG (reference sequence). With 0 bases removed from V and 3 bases from J, the gap between germline ends came to 9 bases. The CDR3 DNA sequence: TGTGCCTGGAGTGTAGCAGGGAGCTACGAGCAGTACTTC. Translation gives CAWSVAGSYEQYF.